The clone carrying this T cell receptor beta chain was recorded many times. Its matching antigen is unknown. The sample belongs to a study of metastatic and nonmetastatic thyroid tumors. Study background: Where malignant and benign thyroid patients were concerned, repertoires were compared across blood and tumor or nodule tissue.

Under the authors' procedure: Clinicopathological groups of papillary thyroid cancer showed CDR3 differences that were used to build a distant-metastasis classifier. TCRdb recomputed clones from the PCR reads via MiXCR. The V and J calls shown here were made by TCRdb, not taken from the authors' results. The table shows 35,000 to 50,000 clones, with roughly 4% occurring only once. Patients were all untreated before their thyroid surgery. Study-wide results and limits: Reportedly, malignant thyroid tumors had significantly higher TCR beta diversity than benign nodules, in blood and tumor.

This TCR derives from a female donor with papillary thyroid cancer or a benign thyroid nodule (not recorded which). Some clones in this sample may be carry-over from other donors' samples. Sequencing input: blood.

The CDR3 loop is CASRRKGGYNEQFF. For the CDR3, the DNA is TGTGCCAGCAGACGAAAGGGAGGATACAATGAGCAGTTCTTC. The chain combines TRBV7-2 with TRBJ2-1; D may be TRBD2 (6 bases). Germline values: CDR1 SGHTA, CDR2 FQGNSA. Trimming left V 6 bases short and J 4 bases short, with 13 bases between. The CDR3 totals 14 residues.